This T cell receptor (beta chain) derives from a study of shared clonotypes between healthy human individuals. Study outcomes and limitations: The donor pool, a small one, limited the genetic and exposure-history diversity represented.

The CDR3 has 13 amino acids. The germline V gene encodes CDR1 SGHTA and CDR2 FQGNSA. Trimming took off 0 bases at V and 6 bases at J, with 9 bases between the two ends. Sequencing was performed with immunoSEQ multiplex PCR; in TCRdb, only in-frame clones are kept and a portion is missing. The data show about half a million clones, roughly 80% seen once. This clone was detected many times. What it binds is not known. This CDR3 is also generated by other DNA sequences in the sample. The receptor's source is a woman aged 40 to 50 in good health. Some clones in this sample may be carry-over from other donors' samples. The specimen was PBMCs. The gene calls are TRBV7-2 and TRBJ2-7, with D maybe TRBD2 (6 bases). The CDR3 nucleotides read TGTGCCAGCAGCTTAGCGGGAGGTGTCGAGCAGTACTTC. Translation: CASSLAGGVEQYF.